This TCR beta chain was observed in a study of cytomegalovirus exposure and HLA in healthy donors. Study details: Of all 360 or so donors who were genotyped, 80% to 85% belonged to the Caucasian-associated ancestry cluster.

Researchers ran the PCR with 60 Vbeta and 13 Jbeta primers. Using immunoSEQ multiplex PCR, the repertoire was profiled, and TCRdb retains in-frame clones only, with some absent. The table records about 180,000 clones, over 65% of them present only once. The CDR3 totals 14 residues. Germline V gene sequence: CDR1 SGHDT, CDR2 YYEEEE. With 4 bases removed from V and 8 bases from J, the gap between germline ends came to 16 bases. The sample holds a few counts of this clone. The rearrangement joins TRBV5-6 to TRBJ2-4; D possibly corresponds to TRBD2 (6 bases). Material for sequencing was PBMCs. The sequence came from a man aged 18 to 35 in good health and CMV-seronegative. CDR3 region: CASSEERVTDIQYF. CDR3 bases: TGTGCCAGCAGCGAAGAGCGGGTTACGGACATTCAGTACTTC.